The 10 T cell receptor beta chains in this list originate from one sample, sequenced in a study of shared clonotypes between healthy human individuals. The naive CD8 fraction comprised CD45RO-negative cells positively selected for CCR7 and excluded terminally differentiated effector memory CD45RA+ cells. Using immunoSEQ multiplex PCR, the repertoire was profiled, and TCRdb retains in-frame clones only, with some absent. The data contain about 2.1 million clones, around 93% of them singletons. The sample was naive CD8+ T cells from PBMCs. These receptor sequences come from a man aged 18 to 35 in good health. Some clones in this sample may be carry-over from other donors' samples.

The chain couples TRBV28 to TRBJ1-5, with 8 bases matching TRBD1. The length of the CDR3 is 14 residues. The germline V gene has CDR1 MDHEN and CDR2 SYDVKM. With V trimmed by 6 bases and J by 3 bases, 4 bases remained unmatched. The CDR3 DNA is TGTGCCAGCAGGCAGGACAGGGACAATCAGCCCCAGCATTTT. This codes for CASRQDRDNQPQHF.

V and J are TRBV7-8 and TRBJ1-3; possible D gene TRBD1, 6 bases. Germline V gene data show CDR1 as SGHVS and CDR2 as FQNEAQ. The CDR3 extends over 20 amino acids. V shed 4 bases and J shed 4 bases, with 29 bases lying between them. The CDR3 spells CASSSRNLEDYRVSGNTIYF. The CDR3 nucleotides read TGTGCCAGCAGCTCCCGAAACCTTGAAGATTACAGGGTTTCGGGAAACACCATATATTTT.

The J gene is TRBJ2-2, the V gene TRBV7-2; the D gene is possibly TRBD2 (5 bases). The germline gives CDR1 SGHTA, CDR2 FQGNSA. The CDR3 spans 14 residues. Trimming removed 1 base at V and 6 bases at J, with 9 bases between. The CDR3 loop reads CASSLVKLAGELFF. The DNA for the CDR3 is TGTGCCAGCAGCTTAGTAAAACTAGCCGGGGAGCTGTTTTTT.

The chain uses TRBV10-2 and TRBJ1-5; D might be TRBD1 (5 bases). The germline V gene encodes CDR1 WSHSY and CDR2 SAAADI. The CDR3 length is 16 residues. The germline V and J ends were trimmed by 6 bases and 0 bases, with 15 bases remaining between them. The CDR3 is CASRPLEGDSNQPQHF. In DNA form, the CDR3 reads TGCGCCAGCAGGCCCCTTGAAGGGGATAGCAATCAGCCCCAGCATTTT.

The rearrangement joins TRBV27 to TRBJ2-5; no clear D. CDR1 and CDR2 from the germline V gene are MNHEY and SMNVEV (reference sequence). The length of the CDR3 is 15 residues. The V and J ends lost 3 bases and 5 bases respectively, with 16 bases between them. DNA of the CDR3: TGTGCCAGCAGTTTTGGACCGCACCTAGGGGAGACCCAGTACTTC. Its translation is CASSFGPHLGETQYF.

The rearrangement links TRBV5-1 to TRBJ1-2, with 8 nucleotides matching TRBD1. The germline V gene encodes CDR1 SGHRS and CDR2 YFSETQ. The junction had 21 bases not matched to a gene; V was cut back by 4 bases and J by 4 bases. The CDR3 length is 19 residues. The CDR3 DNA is TGCGCCAGCAGCGGGATTCGGACAGGGCTCAAGTATGGGAGCTATGGCTACACCTTC. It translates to CASSGIRTGLKYGSYGYTF.

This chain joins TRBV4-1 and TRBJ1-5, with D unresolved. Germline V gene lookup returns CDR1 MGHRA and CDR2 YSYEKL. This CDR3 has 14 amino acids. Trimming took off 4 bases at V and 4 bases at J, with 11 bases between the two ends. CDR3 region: CASSRIGVNQPQHF. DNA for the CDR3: TGCGCCAGCAGCCGGATTGGGGTTAATCAGCCCCAGCATTTT.

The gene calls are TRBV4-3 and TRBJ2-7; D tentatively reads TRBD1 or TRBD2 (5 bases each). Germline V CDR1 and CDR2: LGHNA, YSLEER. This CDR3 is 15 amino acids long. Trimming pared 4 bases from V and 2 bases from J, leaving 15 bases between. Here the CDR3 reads CASSPHRDGAYEQYF. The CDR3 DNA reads TGCGCCAGCAGCCCCCACCGGGACGGAGCCTACGAGCAGTACTTC.

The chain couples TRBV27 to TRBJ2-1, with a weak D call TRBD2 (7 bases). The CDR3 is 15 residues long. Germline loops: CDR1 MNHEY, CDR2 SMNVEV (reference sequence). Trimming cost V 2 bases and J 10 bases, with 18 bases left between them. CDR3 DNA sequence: TGTGCCAGCAGTTTAAGGGGGAGGGCCCGGGGCGAGCAGTTCTTC. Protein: CASSLRGRARGEQFF.

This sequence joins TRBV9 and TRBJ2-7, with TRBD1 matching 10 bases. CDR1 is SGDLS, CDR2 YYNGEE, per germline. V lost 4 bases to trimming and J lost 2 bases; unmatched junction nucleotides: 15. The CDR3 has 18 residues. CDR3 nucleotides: TGTGCCAGCAGCACGTCCCGGGACAGGGGCGACAGGGCCTACGAGCAGTACTTC. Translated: CASSTSRDRGDRAYEQYF.